Listed below are T cell receptor beta chains from one sample, sequenced in a study of identifying expanded T cells in peripheral blood. Here immunoSEQ multiplex PCR was the method, and the copy in TCRdb shows in-frame clones only, minus some. The table lists tens of thousands of clones, 88% of them singletons. The sequenced material came from blood. The receptor set was obtained from a person aged 18 to 75 in good health. CDR3s include the opening cysteine and the closing phenylalanine or tryptophan. Fields, in order: J gene, V gene, D gene, clone size, CDR3 DNA, CDR3 protein. A D gene is named only where the DNA matches it firmly. Some rows have no size entry. The others give once, few or many, or a class for an expanded clone.

j_call: TRBJ2-5; v_call: TRBV5-1; d_call: TRBD1; clone_size: .; cdr3_nt: TGCGCCAGCAGCTCCTTCGGACAGGGGCAAGAGACCCAGTACTTC; cdr3_aa: CASSSFGQGQETQYF
j_call: TRBJ1-2; v_call: TRBV5-1; d_call: .; clone_size: .; cdr3_nt: TGCGCCAGCAGACTTGAGGGGGGCTACACCTTC; cdr3_aa: CASRLEGGYTF
j_call: TRBJ2-7; v_call: TRBV7-9; d_call: TRBD1; clone_size: .; cdr3_nt: TGTGCCAGCAGCGCCGGTGGACAGGGCGACTTC; cdr3_aa: CASSAGGQGDF
j_call: TRBJ1-3; v_call: TRBV6-5; d_call: .; clone_size: .; cdr3_nt: TGTGCCAGCAGTCTTATTGGGGCTGGAAACACCATATATTTT; cdr3_aa: CASSLIGAGNTIYF
j_call: TRBJ1-1; v_call: TRBV6-1; d_call: .; clone_size: .; cdr3_nt: TGTGCCAGCAGAACGTACACTGAAGCTTTCTTT; cdr3_aa: CASRTYTEAFF
j_call: TRBJ1-4; v_call: TRBV6-5; d_call: TRBD1; clone_size: few; cdr3_nt: TGTGCCAGCAGTTTGACAGGGCTGAATGAAAAACTGTTTTTT; cdr3_aa: CASSLTGLNEKLFF
j_call: TRBJ2-3; v_call: TRBV27; d_call: .; clone_size: .; cdr3_nt: TGTGCCAGCAGAACGGGGGCGGCTAGCACAGATACGCAGTATTTT; cdr3_aa: CASRTGAASTDTQYF
j_call: TRBJ1-2; v_call: TRBV5-8; d_call: .; clone_size: .; cdr3_nt: TGTGCCAGCAGCTTGGAGTGGACGTCCTATGGCTACACCTTC; cdr3_aa: CASSLEWTSYGYTF
j_call: TRBJ2-7; v_call: TRBV11-2; d_call: TRBD1; clone_size: once; cdr3_nt: TGTGCCAGCAGCTCTCAGACAGGGGCTGGCGAGCAGTACTTC; cdr3_aa: CASSSQTGAGEQYF
j_call: TRBJ2-7; v_call: TRBV6-5; d_call: .; clone_size: .; cdr3_nt: TGTGCCAGCAGTTACGCCCCCGGTAATTCCTACGAGCAGTACTTC; cdr3_aa: CASSYAPGNSYEQYF
j_call: TRBJ1-5; v_call: TRBV11-3; d_call: .; clone_size: .; cdr3_nt: TGTGCCAGCAGCTTAGTTCCCGGTCGAAATCAGCCCCAGCATTTT; cdr3_aa: CASSLVPGRNQPQHF
j_call: TRBJ1-1; v_call: TRBV18; d_call: TRBD1; clone_size: once; cdr3_nt: TGTGCCAGCTCACCACAGGGGGCCACTGAAGCTTTCTTT; cdr3_aa: CASSPQGATEAFF
j_call: TRBJ2-1; v_call: TRBV29-1; d_call: .; clone_size: .; cdr3_nt: TGCAGCGTTGGGGGTATTTGGAATGAGCAGTTCTTC; cdr3_aa: CSVGGIWNEQFF
j_call: TRBJ1-3; v_call: TRBV7-9; d_call: .; clone_size: .; cdr3_nt: TGTGCCGGGGAGGAGGTTGGCGGTTCTGGAAACACCATATATTTT; cdr3_aa: CAGEEVGGSGNTIYF
j_call: TRBJ2-1; v_call: TRBV7-2; d_call: TRBD2; clone_size: once; cdr3_nt: TGTGCCAGCAGCTCTTTCCAAGGGCGGGGGTCTACCTACAATGAGCAGTTCTTC; cdr3_aa: CASSSFQGRGSTYNEQFF
j_call: TRBJ2-7; v_call: TRBV7-2; d_call: .; clone_size: .; cdr3_nt: TGTGCCAGCAGTGGCAGGGGCTACGAGCAGTACTTC; cdr3_aa: CASSGRGYEQYF
j_call: TRBJ1-5; v_call: TRBV4-2; d_call: .; clone_size: .; cdr3_nt: TGTGCCAGCAGCCAAGAAGGACCCAGTAATCAGCCCCAGCATTTT; cdr3_aa: CASSQEGPSNQPQHF
j_call: TRBJ2-7; v_call: TRBV5-4; d_call: .; clone_size: once; cdr3_nt: TGTGCCAGCAGGACCACCGGGACAAACACTTACGAGCAGTACTTC; cdr3_aa: CASRTTGTNTYEQYF
j_call: TRBJ2-7; v_call: TRBV30; d_call: .; clone_size: .; cdr3_nt: TGTGCCTGGAGTGGGATGAACTCCTACGAGCAGTACTTC; cdr3_aa: CAWSGMNSYEQYF
j_call: TRBJ2-7; v_call: TRBV28; d_call: .; clone_size: .; cdr3_nt: TGTGCCAGCAGTTTTTCGACGACAGGCCCCTACGAGCAGTACTTC; cdr3_aa: CASSFSTTGPYEQYF
j_call: TRBJ1-3; v_call: TRBV19; d_call: TRBD1; clone_size: .; cdr3_nt: TGTGCCAGTATTCCGACAGGGAGCTCTGGAAACACCATATATTTT; cdr3_aa: CASIPTGSSGNTIYF
j_call: TRBJ1-1; v_call: TRBV27; d_call: .; clone_size: .; cdr3_nt: TGTGCCAGCAGTCTCGACAGGTTCAACACTGAAGCTTTCTTT; cdr3_aa: CASSLDRFNTEAFF
j_call: TRBJ1-2; v_call: TRBV29-1; d_call: TRBD1; clone_size: few; cdr3_nt: TGCAGCGTGGGCCGGGACAGGGTACCCTACACCTTC; cdr3_aa: CSVGRDRVPYTF
j_call: TRBJ2-7; v_call: TRBV7-2; d_call: .; clone_size: .; cdr3_nt: TGTGCCAGCAGCACCGCCTACGAGCAGTACTTC; cdr3_aa: CASSTAYEQYF
j_call: TRBJ1-6; v_call: TRBV18; d_call: .; clone_size: .; cdr3_nt: TGTGCCAGCTCACCACAGGACGTAGATTCACTCCTCCACTTT; cdr3_aa: CASSPQDVDSLLHF
j_call: TRBJ1-2; v_call: TRBV19; d_call: .; clone_size: few; cdr3_nt: TGTGCCAGTAACCCGGACACCGACTATGGCTACACCTTC; cdr3_aa: CASNPDTDYGYTF
j_call: TRBJ2-7; v_call: TRBV28; d_call: .; clone_size: .; cdr3_nt: TGTGCCAGCAGTCTGCCGGGACGGACATACGAGCAGTACTTC; cdr3_aa: CASSLPGRTYEQYF
j_call: TRBJ1-5; v_call: TRBV19; d_call: .; clone_size: .; cdr3_nt: TGTGCCAGTAGTACTAGCCAACAGGTACGGTCTGGACAGCCCCAGCATTTT; cdr3_aa: CASSTSQQVRSGQPQHF
j_call: TRBJ2-7; v_call: TRBV27; d_call: TRBD2; clone_size: .; cdr3_nt: TGTGCCAGCAGCCTTCTAGCGGGGGGAACCTACGAGCAGTACTTC; cdr3_aa: CASSLLAGGTYEQYF
j_call: TRBJ1-3; v_call: TRBV19; d_call: .; clone_size: once; cdr3_nt: TGTGCCAGTAGTTCCCCAGGTTATTCTGGAAACACCATATATTTT; cdr3_aa: CASSSPGYSGNTIYF
j_call: TRBJ2-5; v_call: TRBV29-1; d_call: TRBD2; clone_size: few; cdr3_nt: TGCAGCGGCATTTCGGCGGGGGGCATCCAAGAGACCCAGTACTTC; cdr3_aa: CSGISAGGIQETQYF
j_call: TRBJ1-4; v_call: TRBV25-1; d_call: .; clone_size: .; cdr3_nt: TGTGCCAGCAGTCGTGCCAATGAAAAACTGTTTTTT; cdr3_aa: CASSRANEKLFF